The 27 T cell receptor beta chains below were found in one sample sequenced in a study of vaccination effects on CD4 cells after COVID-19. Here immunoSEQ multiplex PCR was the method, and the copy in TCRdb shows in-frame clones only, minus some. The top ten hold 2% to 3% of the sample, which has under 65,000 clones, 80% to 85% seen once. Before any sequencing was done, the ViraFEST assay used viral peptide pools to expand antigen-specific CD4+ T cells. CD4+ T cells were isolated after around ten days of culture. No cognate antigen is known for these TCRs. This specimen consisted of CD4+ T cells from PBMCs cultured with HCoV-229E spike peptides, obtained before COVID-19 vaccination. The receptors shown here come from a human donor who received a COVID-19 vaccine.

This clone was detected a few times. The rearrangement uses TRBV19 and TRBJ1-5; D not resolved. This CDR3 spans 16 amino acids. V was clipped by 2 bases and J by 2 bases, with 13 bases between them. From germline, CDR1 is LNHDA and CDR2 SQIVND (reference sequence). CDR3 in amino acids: CASSISGNTRNQPQHF. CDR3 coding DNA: TGTGCCAGTAGTATATCTGGGAACACTCGCAATCAGCCCCAGCATTTT.

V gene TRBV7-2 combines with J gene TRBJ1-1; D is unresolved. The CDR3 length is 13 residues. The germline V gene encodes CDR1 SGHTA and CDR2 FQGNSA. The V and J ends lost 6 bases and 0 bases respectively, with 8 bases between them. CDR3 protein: CASSPNMNTEAFF. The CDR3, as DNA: TGTGCCAGCAGTCCAAATATGAACACTGAAGCTTTCTTT.

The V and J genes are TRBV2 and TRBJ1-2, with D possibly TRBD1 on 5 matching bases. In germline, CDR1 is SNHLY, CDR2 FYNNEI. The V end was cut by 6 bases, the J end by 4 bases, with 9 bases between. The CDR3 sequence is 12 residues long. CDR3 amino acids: CASSRDSYGYTF. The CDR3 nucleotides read TGTGCCAGCAGCCGAGACAGCTATGGCTACACCTTC.

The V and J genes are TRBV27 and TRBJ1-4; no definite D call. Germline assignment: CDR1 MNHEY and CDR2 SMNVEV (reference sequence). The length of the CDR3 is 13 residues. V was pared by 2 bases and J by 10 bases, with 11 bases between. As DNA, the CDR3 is TGTGCCAGCAGTTTACTGGAATCCCGAAAACTGTTTTTT. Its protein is CASSLLESRKLFF.

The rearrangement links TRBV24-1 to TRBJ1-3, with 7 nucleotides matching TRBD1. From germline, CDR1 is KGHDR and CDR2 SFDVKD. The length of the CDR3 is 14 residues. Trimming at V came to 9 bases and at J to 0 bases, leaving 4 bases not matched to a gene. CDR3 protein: CATGDSSSGNTIYF. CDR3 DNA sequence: TGTGCCACCGGGGACAGCAGCTCTGGAAACACCATATATTTT.

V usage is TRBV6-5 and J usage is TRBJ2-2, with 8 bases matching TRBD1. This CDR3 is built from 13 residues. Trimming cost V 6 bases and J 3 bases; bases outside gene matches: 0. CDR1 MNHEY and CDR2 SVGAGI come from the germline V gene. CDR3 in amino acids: CASRQGDTGELFF. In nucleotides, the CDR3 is TGTGCCAGCAGACAGGGGGACACCGGGGAGCTGTTTTTT.

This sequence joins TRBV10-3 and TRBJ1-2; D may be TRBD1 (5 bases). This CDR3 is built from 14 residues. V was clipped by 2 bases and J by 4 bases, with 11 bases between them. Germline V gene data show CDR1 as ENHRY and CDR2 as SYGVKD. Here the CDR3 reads CAISEPTGSYGYTF. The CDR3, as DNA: TGTGCCATCAGTGAGCCCACAGGTTCCTATGGCTACACCTTC.

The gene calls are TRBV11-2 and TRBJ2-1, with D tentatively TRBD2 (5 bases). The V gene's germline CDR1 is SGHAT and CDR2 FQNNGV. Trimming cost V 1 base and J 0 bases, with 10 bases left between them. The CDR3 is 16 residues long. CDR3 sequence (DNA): TGTGCCAGCAGCTTAGCGGGGAAAAGCTCCTACAATGAGCAGTTCTTC. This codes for CASSLAGKSSYNEQFF.

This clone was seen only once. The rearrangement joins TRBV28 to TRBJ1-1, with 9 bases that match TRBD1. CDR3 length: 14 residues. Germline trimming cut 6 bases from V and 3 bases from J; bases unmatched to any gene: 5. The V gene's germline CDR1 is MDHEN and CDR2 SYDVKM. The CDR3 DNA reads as TGTGCCAGCAGGACAGGGGGAAGGGACACTGAAGCTTTCTTT. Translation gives CASRTGGRDTEAFF.

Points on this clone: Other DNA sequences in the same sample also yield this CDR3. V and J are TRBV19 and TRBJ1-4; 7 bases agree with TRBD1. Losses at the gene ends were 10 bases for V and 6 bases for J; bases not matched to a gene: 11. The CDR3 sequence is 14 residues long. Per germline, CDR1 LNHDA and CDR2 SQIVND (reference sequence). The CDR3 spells CATSQGDRDEKLFF. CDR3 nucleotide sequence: TGTGCCACTTCCCAGGGTGACAGGGATGAAAAACTGTTTTTT. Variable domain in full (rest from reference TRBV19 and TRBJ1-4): DGGITQSPKYLFRKEGQNVTLSCEQNLNHDAMYWYRQDPGQGLRLIYYSQIVNDFQKGDIAEGYSVSREKKESFPLTVTSAQKNPTAFYLCATSQGDRDEKLFFGSGTQLSVL.

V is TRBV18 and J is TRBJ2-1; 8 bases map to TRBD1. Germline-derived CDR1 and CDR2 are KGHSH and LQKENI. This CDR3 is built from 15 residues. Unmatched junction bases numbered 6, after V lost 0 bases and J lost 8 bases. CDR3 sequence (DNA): TGTGCCAGCTCACCACCCGGACAGGGAGGTGATGAGCAGTTCTTC. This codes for CASSPPGQGGDEQFF.

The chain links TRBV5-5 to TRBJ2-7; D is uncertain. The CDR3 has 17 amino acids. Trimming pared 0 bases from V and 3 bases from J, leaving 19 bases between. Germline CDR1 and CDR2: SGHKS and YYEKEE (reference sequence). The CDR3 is CASSLGPRTYGDYEQYV. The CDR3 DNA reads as TGTGCCAGCAGCTTGGGACCCAGAACTTATGGAGACTACGAGCAGTACGTC.

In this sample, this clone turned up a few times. DNA for the CDR3: TGTGCCAGCAGTTACCGCCCCCGGAACACTGAAGCTTTCTTT. As protein: CASSYRPRNTEAFF. The V call is TRBV6-5, the J call TRBJ1-1; D remains ambiguous. Trimming took 2 bases from V and 1 from J, leaving 8 bases between them. CDR1 and CDR2 (germline): MNHEY, SVGAGI. This CDR3 has 14 residues.

This CDR3 reads CASSSASGQFF. The CDR3 DNA is TGTGCCAGCAGTTCCGCGAGCGGGCAGTTCTTC. This chain joins TRBV28 and TRBJ2-1, with a possible D match to TRBD2 (5 bases). Per the germline V gene, CDR1 is MDHEN and CDR2 is SYDVKM. Trimming removed 4 bases at V and 12 bases at J, with 10 bases between. The CDR3 sequence is 11 residues long.

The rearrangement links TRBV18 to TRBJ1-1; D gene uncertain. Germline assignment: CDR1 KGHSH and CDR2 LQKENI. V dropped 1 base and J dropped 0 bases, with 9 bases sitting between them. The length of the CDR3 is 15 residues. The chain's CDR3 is CASSPRAVMNTEAFF. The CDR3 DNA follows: TGTGCCAGCTCACCACGAGCAGTTATGAACACTGAAGCTTTCTTT.

The CDR3 sequence is CASSLAGRGETQYF. The CDR3 bases are TGTGCCAGCAGCTTAGCGGGGAGAGGGGAGACCCAGTACTTC. The chain combines TRBV7-3 with TRBJ2-5; D might be TRBD2 (6 bases). Germline V lookup: CDR1 SGHTA, CDR2 FQGTGA. The ends were cut back, 2 bases at V and 5 bases at J, with 12 bases in the middle. The CDR3 length is 14 residues.

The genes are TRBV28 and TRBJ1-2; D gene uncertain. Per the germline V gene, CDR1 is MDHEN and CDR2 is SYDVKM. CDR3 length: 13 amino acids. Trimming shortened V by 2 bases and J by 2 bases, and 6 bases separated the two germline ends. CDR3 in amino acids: CASSLAGNYGYTF. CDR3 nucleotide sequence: TGTGCCAGCAGTTTAGCCGGGAACTATGGCTACACCTTC.

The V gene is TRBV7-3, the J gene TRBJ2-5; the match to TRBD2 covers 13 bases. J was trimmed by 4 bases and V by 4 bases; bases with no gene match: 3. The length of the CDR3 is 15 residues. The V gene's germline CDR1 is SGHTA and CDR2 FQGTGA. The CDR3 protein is CASSSGLAGVETQYF. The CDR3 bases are TGTGCCAGCAGCTCCGGACTAGCGGGGGTAGAGACCCAGTACTTC.

As DNA, the CDR3 is TGCGCCAGCAGCCAAGATATACGTTTGGGTTGGGATGAGCAGTTCTTC. Protein sequence: CASSQDIRLGWDEQFF. The V call is TRBV4-1, the J call TRBJ2-1; D unclear. Trimming stripped 0 bases from V and 8 bases from J, with 17 bases between. In germline, CDR1 is MGHRA, CDR2 YSYEKL. This CDR3 is built from 16 residues.

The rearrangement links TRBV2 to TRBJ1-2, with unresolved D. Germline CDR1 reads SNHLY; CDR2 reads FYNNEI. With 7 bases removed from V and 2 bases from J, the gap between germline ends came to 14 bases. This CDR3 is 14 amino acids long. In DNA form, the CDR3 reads TGTGCCAGCATCAGGACGTTCTTCAACTATGGCTACACCTTC. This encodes CASIRTFFNYGYTF.

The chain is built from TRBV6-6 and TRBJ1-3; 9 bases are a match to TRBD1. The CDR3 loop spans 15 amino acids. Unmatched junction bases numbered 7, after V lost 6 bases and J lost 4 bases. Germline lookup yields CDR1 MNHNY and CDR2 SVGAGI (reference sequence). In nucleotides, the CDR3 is TGTGCCAGCAGCCCACAGGGGGCGGCGGGAAACACCATATATTTT. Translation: CASSPQGAAGNTIYF.

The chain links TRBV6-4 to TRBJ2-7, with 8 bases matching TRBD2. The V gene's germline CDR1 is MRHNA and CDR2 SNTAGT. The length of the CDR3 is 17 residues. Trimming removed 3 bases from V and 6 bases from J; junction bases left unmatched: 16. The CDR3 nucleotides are TGTGCCAGCAGTGATATAGCGGGGACGATCGAGGGGTGCGAGCAGTACGTC. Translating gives CASSDIAGTIEGCEQYV.

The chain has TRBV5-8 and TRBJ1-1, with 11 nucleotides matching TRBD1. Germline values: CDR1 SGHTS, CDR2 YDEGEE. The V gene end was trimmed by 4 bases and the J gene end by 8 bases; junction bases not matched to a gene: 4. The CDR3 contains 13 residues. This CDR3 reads CASSPDRGLEAFF. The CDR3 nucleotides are TGTGCCAGCAGCCCGGACAGGGGGCTAGAAGCTTTCTTT. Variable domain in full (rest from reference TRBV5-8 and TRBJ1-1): EAGVTQSPTHLIKTRGQQATLRCSPISGHTSVYWYQQALGLGLQFLLWYDEGEERNRGNFPPRFSGRQFPNYSSELNVNALELEDSALYLCASSPDRGLEAFFGQGTRLTVV.

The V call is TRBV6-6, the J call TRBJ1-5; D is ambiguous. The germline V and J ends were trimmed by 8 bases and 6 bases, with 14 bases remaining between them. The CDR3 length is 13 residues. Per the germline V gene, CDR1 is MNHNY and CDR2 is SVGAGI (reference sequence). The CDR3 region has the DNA TGTGCCAGCGAGTCACAAGGCATTCAGCCCCAGCATTTT. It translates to CASESQGIQPQHF.

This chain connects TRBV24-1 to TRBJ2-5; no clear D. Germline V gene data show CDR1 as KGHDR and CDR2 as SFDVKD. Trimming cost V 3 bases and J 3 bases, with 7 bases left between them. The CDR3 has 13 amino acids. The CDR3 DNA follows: TGTGCCACCAGTGATCCAGATAAAGAGACCCAGTACTTC. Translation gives CATSDPDKETQYF.

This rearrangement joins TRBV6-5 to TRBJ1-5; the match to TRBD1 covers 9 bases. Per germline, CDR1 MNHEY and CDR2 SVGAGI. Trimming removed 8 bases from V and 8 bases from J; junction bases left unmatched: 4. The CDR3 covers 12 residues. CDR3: CASGDRVKPQHF. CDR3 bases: TGTGCCAGCGGGGACAGGGTAAAGCCCCAGCATTTT.

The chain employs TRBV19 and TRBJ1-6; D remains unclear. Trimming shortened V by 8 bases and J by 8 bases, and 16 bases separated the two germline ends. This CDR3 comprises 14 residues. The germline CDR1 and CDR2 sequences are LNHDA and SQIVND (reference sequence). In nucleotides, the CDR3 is TGTGCCAGTTGGACCGGGTTAAGGGATTCACCCCTCCACTTT. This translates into CASWTGLRDSPLHF. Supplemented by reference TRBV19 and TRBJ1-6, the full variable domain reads DGGITQSPKYLFRKEGQNVTLSCEQNLNHDAMYWYRQDPGQGLRLIYYSQIVNDFQKGDIAEGYSVSREKKESFPLTVTSAQKNPTAFYLCASWTGLRDSPLHFGNGTRLTVT.